What follows is one TCR beta chain and its context. Its antigen is not identified. This specimen belongs to a study of cytomegalovirus exposure and HLA in healthy donors. Across the study: As an earlier analysis found, about 179 million T cells yielded 90 million to 140 million unique TCR beta sequences.

The V end was cut by 5 bases, the J end by 7 bases, with 15 bases between. The CDR3 is 14 residues long. The germline V gene encodes CDR1 LNHDA and CDR2 SQIVND (reference sequence). Study results and caveats: For most TCR sequences rarity was the rule, although some public TCRs occurred in many donors. Presence/absence analyses took donor sequencing depth as roughly uniform.

PCR employed 60 Vbeta and 13 Jbeta primers. Data came from immunoSEQ multiplex PCR; TCRdb stores just in-frame clones and leaves some out. The data contain fewer than 200,000 clones, roughly 81% of them singletons. The chain carries TRBV19 and TRBJ1-5; unclear D gene. The TCR originated in a woman between 18 and 29 years old in good health and CMV-seropositive. Sequenced sample: PBMCs. CDR3 region: CASSPPESGQPQHF. In DNA, the CDR3 is TGTGCCAGTAGTCCCCCCGAGTCGGGGCAGCCCCAGCATTTT.